This passage covers 30 T cell receptor beta chains from one sample sequenced in a study of early T cells in non-severe SARS-CoV-2 infection. One entry per CDR3 protein, called by TCRdb with MiXCR from the 5' RACE reads. Here the sample spans approximately 69,000 distinct CDR3 sequences, roughly 9.5% being singletons. Material for sequencing was whole blood. These receptors all stem from an adult who was a healthcare worker with PCR-confirmed SARS-CoV-2 infection or an uninfected control (not recorded which).

This clonotype was seen a few times. The chain employs TRBV18 and TRBJ2-1; no reliable D call. CDR1 KGHSH and CDR2 LQKENI come from the germline V gene. V dropped 6 bases and J dropped 6 bases, with 18 bases sitting between them. This CDR3 region has 15 residues. CDR3 amino acids: CASSKQGYSSNEQFF. Here the CDR3 DNA reads TGTGCCAGCTCTAAACAAGGGTACAGCTCCAATGAGCAGTTCTTC.

This clonotype was picked up a small number of times. The rearrangement links TRBV20-1 to TRBJ2-3; TRBD2 matches at 11 bases. Germline-derived CDR1 and CDR2 are DFQATT and SNEGSKA (reference sequence). The V gene end was trimmed by 6 bases and the J gene end by 2 bases; junction bases not matched to a gene: 7. The CDR3 contains 15 residues. The CDR3 is CSARLAGRPTDTQYF. CDR3 bases: TGCAGTGCGAGACTAGCGGGGAGACCCACAGATACGCAGTATTTT.

This clonotype was counted ten times or more. V and J are TRBV20-1 and TRBJ2-3; D gene ambiguous. Trimming removed 3 bases at V and 4 bases at J, with 11 bases between. The CDR3 spans 13 residues. Germline V gene data show CDR1 as DFQATT and CDR2 as SNEGSKA (reference sequence). As DNA, the CDR3 is TGCAGTGCTAGGCCCTGGGTGGCAGATACGCAGTATTTT. This sequence encodes CSARPWVADTQYF.

This clonotype was observed a few times. The chain combines TRBV7-8 with TRBJ1-1; D ambiguous. V was trimmed by 4 bases and J by 10 bases, leaving 19 bases between them. This CDR3 has 14 residues. Looked up from germline, CDR1 is SGHVS and CDR2 is FQNEAQ. The CDR3 loop is CASSSSNLGDGAFF. In nucleotides, the CDR3 is TGTGCCAGCAGCTCTAGTAATCTGGGCGATGGAGCTTTCTTT. Using reference TRBV7-8 and TRBJ1-1 for the parts outside the CDR3, the full variable domain is GAGVSQSPRYKVAKRGQDVALRCDPISGHVSLFWYQQALGQGPEFLTYFQNEAQLDKSGLPSDRFFAERPEGSVSTLKIQRTQQEDSAVYLCASSSSNLGDGAFFGQGTRLTVV.

The CDR3 sequence: CASSVTGPEFISGANVLTF. The CDR3 bases are TGTGCCAGCAGTGTCACAGGGCCCGAATTTATCTCTGGGGCCAACGTCCTGACTTTC. The rearrangement links TRBV6-5 to TRBJ2-6, with D tentatively TRBD1 (6 bases). The CDR3 is 19 amino acids. With 5 bases removed from V and 0 bases from J, the gap between germline ends came to 20 bases. Germline V gene lookup returns CDR1 MNHEY and CDR2 SVGAGI.

This rearrangement joins TRBV11-2 to TRBJ2-7; a possible D gene is TRBD1 (5 bases). The CDR3 is made up of 14 amino acids. Germline loops: CDR1 SGHAT, CDR2 FQNNGV. The ends were cut back, 1 base at V and 2 bases at J, with 9 bases in the middle. The CDR3 DNA sequence: TGTGCCAGCAGCTTAGGTCAGGGTACCTACGAGCAGTACTTC. It yields the protein CASSLGQGTYEQYF.

The sample holds many counts of this clonotype. This chain joins TRBV2 and TRBJ2-5; tentative D call: TRBD2 (5 bases). Germline CDR1 and CDR2: SNHLY and FYNNEI. This CDR3 has 13 residues. V gave up 7 bases and J gave up 5 bases, with 14 bases separating them. The CDR3 sequence is CASILTGWETQYF. CDR3 nucleotide sequence: TGTGCCAGCATTCTGACGGGATGGGAGACCCAGTACTTC.

This clonotype was observed at least ten times. V and J are TRBV19 and TRBJ2-5, with 10 bases lining up with TRBD2. This CDR3 comprises 15 residues. V was clipped by 7 bases and J by 2 bases; unmatched bases: 7. CDR1 is LNHDA, CDR2 SQIVND, per germline (reference sequence). The CDR3 DNA reads TGTGCCAGTATCGGGTGGACTAGCGGACAAGAGACCCAGTACTTC. It encodes CASIGWTSGQETQYF.

This clonotype was detected ten times or more. This sequence joins TRBV7-9 and TRBJ1-1; unclear D gene. The CDR3 extends over 13 amino acids. Trimming pared 1 base from V and 4 bases from J, leaving 7 bases between. Germline CDR1 and CDR2: SEHNR and FQNEAQ (reference sequence). CDR3 residues: CASSLGGSTEAFF. Here the CDR3 DNA reads TGTGCCAGCAGCTTAGGAGGAAGCACTGAAGCTTTCTTT.

This clonotype came up a few times. V is TRBV12-3 or TRBV12-4 and J is TRBJ1-5, with D tentatively TRBD1 (5 bases). The V end lost 6 bases, the J end lost 3 bases, and 15 bases lay between the germline ends. The CDR3 runs to 15 residues. CDR3 in DNA: TGTGCCAGCAGACAACCCGGACAAACCAATCAGCCCCAGCATTTT. This gives the protein CASRQPGQTNQPQHF.

The V call is TRBV29-1, the J call TRBJ1-4; 7 positions match TRBD1. The CDR3 contains 16 residues. CDR1 and CDR2 from the germline V gene are SQVTM and ANQGSEA. V gave up 6 bases and J gave up 4 bases; unmatched junction bases: 14. CDR3 residues: CSVALQGMGYNEKLFF. CDR3 sequence (DNA): TGCAGCGTCGCCTTACAGGGGATGGGGTATAATGAAAAACTGTTTTTT.

This clonotype was seen repeatedly, ten times or more. V and J are TRBV27 and TRBJ2-7; D uncertain. The V end was cut by 0 bases, the J end by 1 base, with 7 bases between. The CDR3 is 14 residues long. The germline V gene encodes CDR1 MNHEY and CDR2 SMNVEV (reference sequence). CDR3 sequence reads: CASSLSASSYEQYF. The CDR3 region has the DNA TGTGCCAGCAGTTTATCGGCTAGTTCCTACGAGCAGTACTTC.

The J gene is TRBJ1-2, the V gene TRBV20-1, with D uncertain. Germline V gene data show CDR1 as DFQATT and CDR2 as SNEGSKA (reference sequence). CDR3 length: 11 amino acids. V was pared by 3 bases and J by 1 base, with 3 bases between. The CDR3 DNA is TGCAGTGCTAGCGATAACTATGGCTACACCTTC. This encodes CSASDNYGYTF.

This clonotype was detected many times. This chain links TRBV13 with TRBJ1-1; no reliable D call. With 10 bases removed from V and 11 bases from J, the gap between germline ends came to 8 bases. Germline V CDR1 and CDR2: PRHDT, FYEKMQ (reference sequence). CDR3 length: 8 amino acids. The CDR3 DNA is TGTGCCACCAGACTCGCTTTCTTT. This gives the protein CATRLAFF.

V gene TRBV7-2 combines with J gene TRBJ2-7; 8 nucleotides align to TRBD1. The V and J ends lost 4 bases and 3 bases, in that order; junction bases with no gene match: 2. This CDR3 has 13 residues. Germline loops: CDR1 SGHTA, CDR2 FQGNSA. As DNA, the CDR3 is TGTGCCAGCAGCTGGGGACAGGACTACGAGCAGTACTTC. Protein sequence: CASSWGQDYEQYF.

This clonotype appeared many times. The chain recombines TRBV12-5 with TRBJ2-3; 12 bases match TRBD2. The CDR3 runs to 19 residues. Germline CDR1 is LGHNT and CDR2 is FRNRAP. V lost 6 bases, J lost 5 bases, and 18 bases stayed unmatched. The CDR3 DNA reads as TGTGCTAGTGGGACGACTAGCGGGAGCCATCTTCGGGGGGGAGATACGCAGTATTTT. This encodes CASGTTSGSHLRGGDTQYF.

Ten or more counts support this clonotype. The chain employs TRBV12-3 or TRBV12-4 and TRBJ1-1; TRBD1 might be the D (5 bases). The V end was cut by 2 bases, the J end by 5 bases, with 6 bases between. The CDR3 has 12 amino acids. The CDR3 sequence: CASSLQGTEAFF. The DNA of the CDR3 is TGTGCCAGCAGTTTACAGGGAACTGAAGCTTTCTTT.

This clonotype was seen more than once but under ten times. V and J are TRBV14 and TRBJ2-1, with D possibly being TRBD1 (6 bases). Germline lookup yields CDR1 SGHDN and CDR2 FVKESK. This CDR3 has 15 amino acids. Trimming stripped 2 bases from V and 6 bases from J, with 14 bases between. CDR3 bases: TGTGCCAGCAGCCAAATAGGGGGACGTTTCAATGAGCAGTTCTTC. The encoded protein is CASSQIGGRFNEQFF. The full variable domain, in which reference TRBV14 and TRBJ2-1 provide the parts outside the CDR3, is EAGVTQFPSHSVIEKGQTVTLRCDPISGHDNLYWYRRVMGKEIKFLLHFVKESKQDESGMPNNRFLAERTGGTYSTLKVQPAELEDSGVYFCASSQIGGRFNEQFFGPGTRLTVL.

This clonotype showed up many times. V usage is TRBV5-6 and J usage is TRBJ2-3; 8 positions match TRBD2. With V trimmed by 1 base and J by 4 bases, 5 bases remained unmatched. Germline-derived CDR1 and CDR2 are SGHDT and YYEEEE. The CDR3 runs 15 residues. This CDR3 reads CASSLKGLVPDTQYF. CDR3 nucleotide sequence: TGTGCCAGCAGCTTGAAGGGACTAGTCCCAGATACGCAGTATTTT.

There are many counts of this clonotype. The chain joins TRBV11-2 to TRBJ2-7; D gene uncertain. The CDR3 totals 14 residues. Germline V lookup: CDR1 SGHAT, CDR2 FQNNGV. V dropped 3 bases and J dropped 4 bases, with 13 bases sitting between them. The CDR3 bases are TGTGCCAGCAGCTTCGCCCCAACCAAATACGAGCAGTACTTC. This encodes CASSFAPTKYEQYF.

This clonotype appeared a single time. The chain employs TRBV29-1 and TRBJ2-1; 11 bases fit TRBD2. The CDR3 runs 14 residues. Germline CDR1 is SQVTM and CDR2 is ANQGSEA. The ends lost 4 bases at V and 8 bases at J; junction bases unmatched: 7. The CDR3 sequence is CSVVTSGDVDEQFF. CDR3 in DNA: TGCAGCGTTGTGACTAGCGGGGACGTCGATGAGCAGTTCTTC.

The sample holds many counts of this clonotype. The chain carries TRBV20-1 and TRBJ2-7; unclear D gene. This CDR3 has 10 residues. Looked up from germline, CDR1 is DFQATT and CDR2 is SNEGSKA (reference sequence). Deletions cut 5 bases from V and 4 bases from J, with 6 bases between. DNA for the CDR3: TGCAGTGCTGTCCAGTACGAGCAGTACTTC. This sequence encodes CSAVQYEQYF.

At least ten counts were recorded for this clonotype. The chain has TRBV10-2 and TRBJ2-7, with 9 bases identical to TRBD1. The V gene's germline CDR1 is WSHSY and CDR2 SAAADI. The V segment lost 7 bases and the J segment 4 bases; nucleotides outside the gene matches: 5. This CDR3 spans 13 amino acids. Here the CDR3 reads CASMGQGGYEQYF. CDR3 nucleotides: TGCGCCAGCATGGGACAGGGAGGGTACGAGCAGTACTTC.

Ten or more counts support this clonotype. The gene calls are TRBV5-1 and TRBJ2-3; weak D call: TRBD1 (6 bases). CDR3 length: 14 residues. Germline V lookup: CDR1 SGHRS, CDR2 YFSETQ. The V gene lost 0 bases and the J gene lost 4 bases, with 9 bases spanning the gap. The CDR3 is CASSLARGSDTQYF. For the CDR3, the DNA is TGCGCCAGCAGCTTGGCCAGGGGATCAGATACGCAGTATTTT. The full variable domain, rest sourced from reference TRBV5-1 and TRBJ2-3, is KAGVTQTPRYLIKTRGQQVTLSCSPISGHRSVSWYQQTPGQGLQFLFEYFSETQRNKGNFPGRFSGRQFSNSRSEMNVSTLELGDSALYLCASSLARGSDTQYFGPGTRLTVL.

This clonotype was counted only a few times. The rearrangement uses TRBV18 and TRBJ2-1; 11 positions agree with TRBD2. CDR1 and CDR2 from the germline V gene are KGHSH and LQKENI. The J segment lost 6 bases and the V segment lost 4 bases, leaving 8 bases of the junction unmatched. This CDR3 has 16 amino acids. This CDR3 reads CASSRTSGRSRNEQFF. Written as DNA, the CDR3 is TGTGCCAGCTCACGAACTAGCGGGAGAAGTCGCAATGAGCAGTTCTTC.

The chain couples TRBV7-6 to TRBJ2-7; the D gene could be TRBD1 or TRBD2 (6 bases each). CDR3 size: 16 residues. CDR1 and CDR2 (germline): SGHVS, FNYEAQ. V was cut by 1 base and J by 0 bases, with 13 bases left in between. The CDR3 protein is CASSLGFGGGSYEQYF. As DNA, the CDR3 is TGTGCCAGCAGCTTAGGATTCGGAGGGGGCTCCTACGAGCAGTACTTC.

This clonotype has ten or more counts. This chain links TRBV11-2 with TRBJ1-1; D uncertain. Germline V lookup: CDR1 SGHAT, CDR2 FQNNGV. V was clipped by 5 bases and J by 5 bases, with 21 bases between them. This CDR3 contains 16 residues. The CDR3, as DNA: TGTGCCAGCAGCATCGCCGGGTTTGAGGGAAGGACTGAAGCTTTCTTT. Protein sequence: CASSIAGFEGRTEAFF. Variable domain in full (rest from reference TRBV11-2 and TRBJ1-1): EAGVAQSPRYKIIEKRQSVAFWCNPISGHATLYWYQQILGQGPKLLIQFQNNGVVDDSQLPKDRFSAERLKGVDSTLKIQPAKLEDSAVYLCASSIAGFEGRTEAFFGQGTRLTVV.

The CDR3 sequence: CASRTTWTNTEAFF. DNA for the CDR3: TGTGCCAGCAGGACTACTTGGACAAACACTGAAGCTTTCTTT. The chain joins TRBV11-2 to TRBJ1-1, with D tentatively TRBD1 (5 bases). The germline V gene encodes CDR1 SGHAT and CDR2 FQNNGV. V gave up 6 bases and J gave up 2 bases, with 13 bases separating them. The CDR3 is 14 amino acids.

This clonotype was seen a handful of times. The gene calls are TRBV20-1 and TRBJ1-5; no reliable D call. Trimming stripped 4 bases from V and 0 bases from J, with 7 bases between. Germline V CDR1 and CDR2: DFQATT, SNEGSKA (reference sequence). The CDR3 runs 13 residues. The CDR3 sequence is CSATTYSNQPQHF. In DNA, the CDR3 is TGCAGTGCTACTACTTATAGCAATCAGCCCCAGCATTTT.

As for this clonotype: This may stem from a read error, because a much larger clone lies one nucleotide away. CDR3 bases: TGCAGCGTTGAAGGGATATTATCAGATGCGCAGTATTTT. It is translated as CSVEGILSDAQYF. The chain joins TRBV29-1 to TRBJ2-3; no clear D. From germline, CDR1 is SQVTM and CDR2 ANQGSEA. The CDR3 contains 13 residues.